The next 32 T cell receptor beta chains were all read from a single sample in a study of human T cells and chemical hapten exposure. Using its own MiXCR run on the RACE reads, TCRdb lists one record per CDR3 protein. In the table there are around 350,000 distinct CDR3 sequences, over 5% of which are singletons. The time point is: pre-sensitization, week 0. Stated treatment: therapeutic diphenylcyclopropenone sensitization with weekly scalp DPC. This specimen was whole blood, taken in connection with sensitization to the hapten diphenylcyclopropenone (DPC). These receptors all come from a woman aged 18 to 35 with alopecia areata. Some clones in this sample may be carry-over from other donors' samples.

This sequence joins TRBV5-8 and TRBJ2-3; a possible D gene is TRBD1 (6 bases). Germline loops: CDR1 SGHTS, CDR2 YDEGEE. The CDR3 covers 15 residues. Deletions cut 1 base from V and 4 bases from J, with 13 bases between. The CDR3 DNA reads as TGTGCCAGCAGCTTGATGTCAGGGGCGCCAGATACGCAGTATTTT. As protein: CASSLMSGAPDTQYF.

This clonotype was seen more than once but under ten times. Written as DNA, the CDR3 is TGTGCCAGCAGCTTAGGGGACCGGCGTGGGGGGGGCTACAATGAGCAGTTCTTC. Protein product: CASSLGDRRGGGYNEQFF. The V and J genes are TRBV7-8 and TRBJ2-1; TRBD2 matches at 7 bases. The CDR3 runs 18 residues. The germline CDR1 and CDR2 sequences are SGHVS and FQNEAQ. V gave up 1 base and J gave up 3 bases; unmatched junction bases: 12.

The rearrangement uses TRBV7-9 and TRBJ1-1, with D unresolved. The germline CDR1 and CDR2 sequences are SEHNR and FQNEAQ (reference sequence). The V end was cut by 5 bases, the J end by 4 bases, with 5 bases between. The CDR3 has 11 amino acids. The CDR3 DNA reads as TGTGCCAGCAGCAGGGTCACTGAAGCTTTCTTT. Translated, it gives CASSRVTEAFF.

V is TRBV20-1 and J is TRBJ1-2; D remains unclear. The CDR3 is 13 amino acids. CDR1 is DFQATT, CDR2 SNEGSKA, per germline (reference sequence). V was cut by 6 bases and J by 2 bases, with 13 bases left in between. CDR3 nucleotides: TGCAGTGCCGCCGAGGTCGTGAACTATGGCTACACCTTC. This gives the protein CSAAEVVNYGYTF.

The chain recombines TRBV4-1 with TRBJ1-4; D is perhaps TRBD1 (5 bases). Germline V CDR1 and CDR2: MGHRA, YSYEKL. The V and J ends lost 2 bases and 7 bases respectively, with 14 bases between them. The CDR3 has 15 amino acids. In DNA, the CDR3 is TGCGCCAGCAGCCAACGAGGGACGACTGGTGAAAAACTGTTTTTT. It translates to CASSQRGTTGEKLFF.

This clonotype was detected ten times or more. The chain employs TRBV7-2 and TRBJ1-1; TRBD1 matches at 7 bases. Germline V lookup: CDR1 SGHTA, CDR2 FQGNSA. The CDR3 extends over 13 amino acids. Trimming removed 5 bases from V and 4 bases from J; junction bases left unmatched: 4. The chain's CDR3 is CASSRQGTTEAFF. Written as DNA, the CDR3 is TGTGCCAGCAGCCGACAGGGCACCACTGAAGCTTTCTTT.

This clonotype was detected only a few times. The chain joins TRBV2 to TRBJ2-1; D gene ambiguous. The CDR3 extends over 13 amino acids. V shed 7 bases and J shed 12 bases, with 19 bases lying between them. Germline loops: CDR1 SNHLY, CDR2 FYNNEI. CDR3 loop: CASTRATLKRQFF. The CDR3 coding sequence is TGTGCCAGCACCCGCGCGACTCTGAAAAGGCAGTTCTTC.

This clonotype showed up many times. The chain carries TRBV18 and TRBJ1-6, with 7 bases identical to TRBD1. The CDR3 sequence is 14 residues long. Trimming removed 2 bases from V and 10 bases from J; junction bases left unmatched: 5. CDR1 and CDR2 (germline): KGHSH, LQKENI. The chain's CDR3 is CASSPTGEGSPLHF. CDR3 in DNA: TGTGCCAGCTCACCAACAGGGGAAGGGTCACCCCTCCACTTT.

CDR3 sequence reads: CASSPWVGGNEQFF. Here the CDR3 DNA reads TGTGCCAGCAGCCCCTGGGTCGGGGGTAATGAGCAGTTCTTC. This rearrangement joins TRBV3-1 to TRBJ2-1; maybe TRBD2 (6 bases). Germline-derived CDR1 and CDR2 are LGHDT and YNNKEL (reference sequence). The CDR3 is made up of 14 amino acids. Trimming removed 4 bases from V and 7 bases from J, with 14 bases in between.

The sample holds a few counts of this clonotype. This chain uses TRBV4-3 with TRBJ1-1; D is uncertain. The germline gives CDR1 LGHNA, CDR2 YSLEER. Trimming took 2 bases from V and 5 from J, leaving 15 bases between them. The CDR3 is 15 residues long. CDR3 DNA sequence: TGCGCCAGCAGCCAAAGCAAGAGGGCTGGGACTGAAGCTTTCTTT. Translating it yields CASSQSKRAGTEAFF.

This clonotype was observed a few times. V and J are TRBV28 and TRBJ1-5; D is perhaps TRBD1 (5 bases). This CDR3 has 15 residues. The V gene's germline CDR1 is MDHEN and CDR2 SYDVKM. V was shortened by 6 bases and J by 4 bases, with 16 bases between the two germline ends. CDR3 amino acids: CASSLGGSLNQPQHF. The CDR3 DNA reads TGTGCCAGCAGCCTGGGGGGTTCGTTGAATCAGCCCCAGCATTTT.

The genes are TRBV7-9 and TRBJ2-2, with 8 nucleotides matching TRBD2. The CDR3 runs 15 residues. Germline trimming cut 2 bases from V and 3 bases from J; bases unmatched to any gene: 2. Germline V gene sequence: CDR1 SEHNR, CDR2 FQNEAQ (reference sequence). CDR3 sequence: CASSLSGSYTGELFF. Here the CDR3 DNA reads TGTGCCAGCAGCTTAAGCGGGAGTTACACCGGGGAGCTGTTTTTT.

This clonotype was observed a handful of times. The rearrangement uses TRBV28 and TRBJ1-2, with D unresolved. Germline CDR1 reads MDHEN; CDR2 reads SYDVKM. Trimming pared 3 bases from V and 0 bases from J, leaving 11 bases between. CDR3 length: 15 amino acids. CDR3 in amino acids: CASSLTTLTNYGYTF. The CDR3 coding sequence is TGTGCCAGCAGTTTGACGACACTGACTAACTATGGCTACACCTTC.

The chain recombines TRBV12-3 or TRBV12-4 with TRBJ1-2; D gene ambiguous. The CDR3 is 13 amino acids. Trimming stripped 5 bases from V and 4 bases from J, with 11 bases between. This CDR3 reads CASSNTVVYGYTF. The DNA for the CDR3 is TGTGCCAGCAGTAACACGGTAGTCTATGGCTACACCTTC.

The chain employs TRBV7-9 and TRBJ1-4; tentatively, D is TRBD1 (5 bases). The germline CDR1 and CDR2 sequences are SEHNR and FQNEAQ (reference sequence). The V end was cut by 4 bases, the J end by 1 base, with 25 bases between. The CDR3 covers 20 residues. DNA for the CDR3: TGTGCCAGCAGCTCCCTCCTAACCCAGGGATTTAAAAGAACTAATGAAAAACTGTTTTTT. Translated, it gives CASSSLLTQGFKRTNEKLFF.

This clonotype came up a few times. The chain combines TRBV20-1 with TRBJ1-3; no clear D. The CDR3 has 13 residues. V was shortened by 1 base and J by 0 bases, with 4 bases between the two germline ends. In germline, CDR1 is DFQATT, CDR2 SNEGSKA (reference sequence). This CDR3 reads CSARGLSGNTIYF. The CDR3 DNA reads TGCAGTGCTAGAGGCCTCTCTGGAAACACCATATATTTT.

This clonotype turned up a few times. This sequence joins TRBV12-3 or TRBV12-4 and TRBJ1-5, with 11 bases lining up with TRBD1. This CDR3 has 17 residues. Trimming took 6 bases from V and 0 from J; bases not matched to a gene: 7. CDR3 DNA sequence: TGTGCCAGCAGACTCGGACAGGGGGCTGGTAGCAATCAGCCCCAGCATTTT. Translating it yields CASRLGQGAGSNQPQHF.

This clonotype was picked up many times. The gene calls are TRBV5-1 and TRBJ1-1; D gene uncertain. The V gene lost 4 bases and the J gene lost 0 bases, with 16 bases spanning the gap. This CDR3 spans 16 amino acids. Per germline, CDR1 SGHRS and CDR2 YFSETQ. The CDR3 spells CASSPNLFGVNTEAFF. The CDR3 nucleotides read TGCGCCAGCAGCCCTAATCTGTTCGGGGTGAACACTGAAGCTTTCTTT. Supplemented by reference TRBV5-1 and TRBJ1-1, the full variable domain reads KAGVTQTPRYLIKTRGQQVTLSCSPISGHRSVSWYQQTPGQGLQFLFEYFSETQRNKGNFPGRFSGRQFSNSRSEMNVSTLELGDSALYLCASSPNLFGVNTEAFFGQGTRLTVV.

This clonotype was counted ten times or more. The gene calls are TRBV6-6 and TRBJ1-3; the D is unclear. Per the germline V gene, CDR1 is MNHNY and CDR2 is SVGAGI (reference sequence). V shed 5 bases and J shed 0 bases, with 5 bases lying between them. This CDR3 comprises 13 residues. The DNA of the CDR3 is TGTGCCAGCAGTGGAAGCTCTGGAAACACCATATATTTT. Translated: CASSGSSGNTIYF.

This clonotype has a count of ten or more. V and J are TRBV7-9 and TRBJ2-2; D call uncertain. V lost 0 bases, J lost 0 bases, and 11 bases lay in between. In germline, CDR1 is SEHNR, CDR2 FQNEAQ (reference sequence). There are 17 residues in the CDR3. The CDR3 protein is CASSLAHTNPNTGELFF. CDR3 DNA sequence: TGTGCCAGCAGCTTAGCGCACACTAACCCGAACACCGGGGAGCTGTTTTTT.

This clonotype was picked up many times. The CDR3 spells CASSSGGHSYNEQFF. CDR3 in DNA: TGTGCCAGCAGCTCCGGGGGGCACTCCTACAATGAGCAGTTCTTC. This sequence joins TRBV7-2 and TRBJ2-1, with a tentative D call TRBD2 (7 bases). Germline loops: CDR1 SGHTA, CDR2 FQGNSA. The CDR3 contains 15 residues. The ends were cut back, 4 bases at V and 0 bases at J, with 10 bases in the middle.

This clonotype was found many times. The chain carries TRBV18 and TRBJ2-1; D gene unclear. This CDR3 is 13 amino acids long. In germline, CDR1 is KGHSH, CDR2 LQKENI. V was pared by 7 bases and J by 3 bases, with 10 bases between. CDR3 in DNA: TGTGCCAGCTTACCTTCCAGCTACAATGAGCAGTTCTTC. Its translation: CASLPSSYNEQFF.

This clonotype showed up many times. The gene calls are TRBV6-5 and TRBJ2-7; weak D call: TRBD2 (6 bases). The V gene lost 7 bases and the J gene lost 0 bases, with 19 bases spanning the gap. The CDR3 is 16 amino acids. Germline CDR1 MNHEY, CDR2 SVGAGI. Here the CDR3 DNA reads TGTGCCAGCACCTTACGGAGCGGGCTGAGCTCCTACGAGCAGTACTTC. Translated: CASTLRSGLSSYEQYF.

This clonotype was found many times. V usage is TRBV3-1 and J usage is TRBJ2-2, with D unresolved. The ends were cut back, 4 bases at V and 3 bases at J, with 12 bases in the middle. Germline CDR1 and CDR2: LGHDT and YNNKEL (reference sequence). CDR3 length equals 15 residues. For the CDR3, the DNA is TGTGCCAGCAGCCCCCCGGCTCGAGACACCGGGGAGCTGTTTTTT. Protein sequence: CASSPPARDTGELFF. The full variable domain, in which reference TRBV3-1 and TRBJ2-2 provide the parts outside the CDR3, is DTAVSQTPKYLVTQMGNDKSIKCEQNLGHDTMYWYKQDSKKFLKIMFSYNNKELIINETVPNRFSPKSPDKAHLNLHINSLELGDSAVYFCASSPPARDTGELFFGEGSRLTVL.

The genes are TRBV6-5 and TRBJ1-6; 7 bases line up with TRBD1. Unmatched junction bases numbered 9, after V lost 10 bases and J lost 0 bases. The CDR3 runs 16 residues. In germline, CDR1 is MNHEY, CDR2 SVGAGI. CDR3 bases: TGTGCCATCAGACCGACAGGGAGCTCCTATAATTCACCCCTCCACTTT. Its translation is CAIRPTGSSYNSPLHF.

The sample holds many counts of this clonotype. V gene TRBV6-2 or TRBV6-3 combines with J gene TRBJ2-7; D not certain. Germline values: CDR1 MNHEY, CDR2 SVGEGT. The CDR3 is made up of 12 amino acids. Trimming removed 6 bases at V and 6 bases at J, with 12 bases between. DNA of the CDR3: TGTGCCAGCAGCCCGATTCGATTCGAGCAGTACTTC. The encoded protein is CASSPIRFEQYF.

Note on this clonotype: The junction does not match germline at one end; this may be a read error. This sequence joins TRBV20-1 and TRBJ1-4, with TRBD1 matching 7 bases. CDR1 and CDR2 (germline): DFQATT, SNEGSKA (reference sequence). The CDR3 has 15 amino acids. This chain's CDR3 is CRAREQNRGGEKLFF. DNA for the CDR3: TGCAGAGCTAGAGAGCAAAACAGGGGTGGCGAAAAACTGTTTTTT.

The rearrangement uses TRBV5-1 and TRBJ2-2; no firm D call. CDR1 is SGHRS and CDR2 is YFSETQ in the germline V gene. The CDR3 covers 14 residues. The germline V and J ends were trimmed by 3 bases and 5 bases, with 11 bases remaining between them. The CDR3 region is CASSSLMGTGELFF. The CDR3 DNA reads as TGCGCCAGCAGCTCTTTAATGGGGACCGGGGAGCTGTTTTTT.

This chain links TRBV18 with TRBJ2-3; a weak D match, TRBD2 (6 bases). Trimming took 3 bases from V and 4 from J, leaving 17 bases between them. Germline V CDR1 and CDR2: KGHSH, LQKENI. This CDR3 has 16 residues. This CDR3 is CASSPSPGVGADTQYF. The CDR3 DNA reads TGTGCCAGCTCACCTTCGCCGGGGGTTGGAGCAGATACGCAGTATTTT.

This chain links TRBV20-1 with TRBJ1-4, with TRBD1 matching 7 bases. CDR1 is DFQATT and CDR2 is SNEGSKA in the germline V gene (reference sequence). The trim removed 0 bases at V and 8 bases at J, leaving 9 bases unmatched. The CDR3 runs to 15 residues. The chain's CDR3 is CSARDAGTVQEKLFF. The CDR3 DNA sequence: TGCAGTGCTAGAGACGCCGGGACAGTTCAGGAAAAACTGTTTTTT.

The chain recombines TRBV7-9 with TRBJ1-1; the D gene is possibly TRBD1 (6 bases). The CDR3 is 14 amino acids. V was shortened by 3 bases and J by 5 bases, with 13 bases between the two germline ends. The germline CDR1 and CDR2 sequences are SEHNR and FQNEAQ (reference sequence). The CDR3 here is CASSLGIQGTEAFF. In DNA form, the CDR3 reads TGTGCCAGCAGCTTGGGAATACAGGGTACTGAAGCTTTCTTT.

This CDR3 reads CAGHNLSGGEKEETQYF. CDR3 nucleotide sequence: TGTGCCGGCCATAACCTTAGCGGGGGAGAGAAGGAAGAGACCCAGTACTTC. This rearrangement joins TRBV6-2 or TRBV6-3 to TRBJ2-5; 9 bases are a match to TRBD2. The germline gives CDR1 MNHEY, CDR2 SVGEGT. The CDR3 spans 17 residues. The trim removed 11 bases at V and 3 bases at J, leaving 19 bases unmatched.